The rows below give T cell receptor beta chains drawn from one sample of a study of OX40 agonist ivuxolimab in advanced cancers. The table came from immunoSEQ multiplex PCR; TCRdb's copy has only in-frame clones and leaves some out. Of 70,000 or so clones in the sample, approximately 81% were seen once. The input for sequencing was CD4+ or CD8+ T cells sorted from blood, taken in a trial of the OX40 agonist ivuxolimab. The receptor set was obtained from an adult with an advanced solid tumor such as melanoma, head and neck, liver or kidney cancer. The CDR3 runs from the conserved cysteine through the conserved F or W. A D gene is named only where the DNA matches it firmly. Size values are once, few and many counts, or a class for expanded clones, and some rows have none.

d_call,v_call,j_call,clone_size,cdr3_nt,cdr3_aa
.,TRBV2,TRBJ2-3,.,TGTGCCAGCAAGAAAACTAGCACAGATACGCAGTATTTT,CASKKTSTDTQYF
.,TRBV5-5,TRBJ2-1,.,TGTGCCAGCAGCTTGGGGATCGGTTATGAGCAGTTCTTC,CASSLGIGYEQFF
.,TRBV28,TRBJ2-3,.,TGTGCCAGCAGCCGAGGGGGAACCGGCACAGATACGCAGTATTTT,CASSRGGTGTDTQYF
.,TRBV5-1,TRBJ1-5,.,TGCGCCAGCAGCTTGTGTCCGGGTCCAACTCTCCCTACCCCGGAATATAGCAATCAGCCCCAGCATTTT,CASSLCPGPTLPTPEYSNQPQHF
.,TRBV29-1,TRBJ2-7,.,TGCAGCGTGACTCCGGGACACTTCTCCTACGAGCAGTACTTC,CSVTPGHFSYEQYF
TRBD2,TRBV28,TRBJ2-5,.,TGTGCCAGCACCGGGGGACTAGCGGGAGGGTCGTGGGAGACCCAGTACTTC,CASTGGLAGGSWETQYF
.,TRBV29-1,TRBJ1-4,.,TGCAGCGTTATGAGAGGTGGAGGTGAAAAACTGTTTTTT,CSVMRGGGEKLFF
TRBD1,TRBV5-1,TRBJ1-1,.,TGCGCCAGCAGCCAAGAGACAGGGACCACTGAAGCTTTCTTT,CASSQETGTTEAFF
TRBD2,TRBV18,TRBJ2-5,.,TGTGCCAGCTCACTTAGGACTAGCGGGCAAGAGACCCAGTACTTC,CASSLRTSGQETQYF
TRBD1,TRBV28,TRBJ2-7,.,TGTGCCAGCAGTCGATACAGGGGTGACTACGAGCAGTACTTC,CASSRYRGDYEQYF
.,TRBV16,TRBJ1-1,few,TGTGCCAGCAGCCAATTTACAGCTAACACTGAAGCTTTCTTT,CASSQFTANTEAFF
TRBD1,TRBV2,TRBJ2-5,.,TGTGCCAGCAGTCTACCAGCGGCAGGGGGCTTTTGGATAGGAGAGACCCAGTACTTC,CASSLPAAGGFWIGETQYF
.,TRBV27,TRBJ2-4,.,TGTGCCAGCAGCCCGGGGCCGGGCAAAAACATTCAGTACTTC,CASSPGPGKNIQYF
.,TRBV5-1,TRBJ1-4,.,TGCGCCAGCAGCTTGGCCGGGAGGGCCGAAAAACTGTTTTTT,CASSLAGRAEKLFF
.,TRBV19,TRBJ2-7,.,TGTGCCAGTAGTATAGGCAGGGGACTCTACGAGCAGTACTTC,CASSIGRGLYEQYF
.,TRBV29-1,TRBJ2-5,.,TGCAGCGTTGAAGACCCCCGGATCGGGGGACAAGAGACCCAGTACTTC,CSVEDPRIGGQETQYF
.,TRBV7-9,TRBJ1-6,.,TGTGCCAGCAGCTTAGAGTATTCACCCCTCCACTTT,CASSLEYSPLHF
.,TRBV5-1,TRBJ2-1,.,TGCGCCAGCAGCTTGGCCAAGGGGGAGGGACCATTAAATGAGCAGTTCTTC,CASSLAKGEGPLNEQFF
.,TRBV18,TRBJ2-2,.,TGTGCCAGCTCACCAAGGATAGCGGTGAACACCGGGGAGCTGTTTTTT,CASSPRIAVNTGELFF
.,TRBV15,TRBJ2-1,.,TGTGCCACCAGCAGAGATTTCCTAGAAGGCTACAATGAGCAGTTCTTC,CATSRDFLEGYNEQFF
.,TRBV6-1,TRBJ2-5,.,TGTGCCAGCAGTGAGGCGGGCGGAGAGACCCAGTACTTC,CASSEAGGETQYF
TRBD2,TRBV27,TRBJ2-7,.,TGTGCCAGCAGTTTACTTTACTCGGGAGGGCCGTGGGAGCAGTACTTC,CASSLLYSGGPWEQYF
.,TRBV29-1,TRBJ1-3,.,TGTAGCGTTGAAGTAGCGGAGTCTGGAAACACCATATATTTT,CSVEVAESGNTIYF
.,TRBV14,TRBJ2-1,few,TGTGCCAGCAGCCAAGATATAGCACGGTTCTTC,CASSQDIARFF
.,TRBV9,TRBJ2-3,.,TGTGCCAGCAGCCCCCGAACTAGTGACGGCAAAGATACGCAGTATTTT,CASSPRTSDGKDTQYF
.,TRBV7-9,TRBJ2-5,.,TGTGCCAGCAGCCGATCGCCGGAATGGGAGACCCAGTACTTC,CASSRSPEWETQYF
.,TRBV19,TRBJ2-7,.,TGTGCCAGTAGTTCCTCCGGGGAATACTACGAGCAGTACTTC,CASSSSGEYYEQYF
.,TRBV28,TRBJ2-2,few,TGTGCCAGCAGGCCCACCGCCGGGAACACCGGGGAGCTGTTTTTT,CASRPTAGNTGELFF
TRBD1,TRBV11-3,TRBJ2-7,.,TGTGCCAGCAGCTTGGACAGGGATAGGGAGCAGTACTTC,CASSLDRDREQYF
.,TRBV7-9,TRBJ2-7,.,TGTGCCAGCAGCTTGGGTCTGGGCAGTCAGGGCGAGCAGTACTTC,CASSLGLGSQGEQYF
TRBD2,TRBV29-1,TRBJ2-1,.,TGCAGCGTTCAGGTCGGCGGGAGGGCCTACAATGAGCAGTTCTTC,CSVQVGGRAYNEQFF
TRBD2,TRBV19,TRBJ2-1,.,TGTGCCAGTAGTATAAGATCGAGCGGGAGGGGGAATGAGCAGTTCTTC,CASSIRSSGRGNEQFF
TRBD2,TRBV7-9,TRBJ2-7,few,TGTGCCACTTCGGGGGGGACTAGCGGATGGGAGCAGTACTTC,CATSGGTSGWEQYF